The rows below give T cell receptor beta chains drawn from one sample of a study of technical replicates of blood from several donors. Libraries were prepared by immunoSEQ multiplex PCR; TCRdb keeps only in-frame clonotypes and omits some of them. This repertoire shows 75,000 to 90,000 clones, 96% found once; its top ten account for 0.3% to 0.35%. What was sequenced was T cells isolated from PBMCs. The receptors were gathered from a human donor in good health. CDR3s include the opening cysteine and the closing phenylalanine or tryptophan. Each record gives: V gene, D gene, J gene, CDR3 protein, CDR3 DNA. D genes are given only for firm matches.

TRBV30	-	TRBJ2-1	CAWSVQAFSYNEQFF	TGTGCCTGGAGTGTACAGGCCTTCTCCTACAATGAGCAGTTCTTC
TRBV30	-	TRBJ2-3	CAWSRGGPNTDTQYF	TGTGCCTGGAGTAGAGGCGGCCCTAACACAGATACGCAGTATTTT
TRBV27	-	TRBJ2-4	CASSLNWGEVGNIQYF	TGTGCCAGCAGTTTAAACTGGGGGGAGGTAGGAAACATTCAGTACTTC
TRBV4-3	-	TRBJ1-2	CASSQDQQSNYGYTF	TGCGCCAGCAGCCAAGATCAACAGAGTAACTATGGCTACACCTTC
TRBV9	-	TRBJ2-3	CASSVLLQGRGTDTQYF	TGTGCCAGCAGCGTACTACTCCAGGGAAGGGGCACAGATACGCAGTATTTT
TRBV30	-	TRBJ2-2	CAWGAFTGELFF	TGTGCCTGGGGTGCTTTCACCGGGGAGCTGTTTTTT
TRBV9	TRBD2	TRBJ2-7	CASSLSTSGRAVSAGYEQYF	TGTGCCAGCAGCTTGAGTACTAGCGGGAGGGCCGTGAGCGCCGGGTACGAGCAGTACTTC
TRBV11-2	TRBD2	TRBJ2-7	CASSLDIAGGGAYEQYF	TGTGCCAGCAGCTTAGATATTGCGGGAGGGGGAGCCTACGAGCAGTACTTC
TRBV15	-	TRBJ1-2	CATSDSYGYTF	TGTGCCACCAGTGACAGCTATGGCTACACCTTC
TRBV18	-	TRBJ2-1	CASSPSSSYNEQFF	TGTGCCAGCTCACCTTCTAGCTCCTACAATGAGCAGTTCTTC
TRBV4-1	-	TRBJ1-1	CASSQGGEVTEAFF	TGCGCCAGCAGCCAAGGGGGGGAAGTCACTGAAGCTTTCTTT
TRBV7-2	-	TRBJ2-7	CASSLSAVGGYEQYF	TGTGCCAGCAGCTTATCTGCGGTCGGGGGTTACGAGCAGTACTTC
TRBV27	-	TRBJ2-2	CASSFGGGSGELFF	TGTGCCAGCAGTTTTGGGGGAGGATCCGGGGAGCTGTTTTTT
TRBV5-6	TRBD1	TRBJ1-5	CASSRTGEINQPQHF	TGTGCCAGCAGCCGGACAGGGGAAATCAATCAGCCCCAGCATTTT
TRBV27	-	TRBJ1-2	CASSLTPVRGYTF	TGTGCCAGCAGTTTAACTCCGGTGCGGGGCTACACCTTC
TRBV7-7	-	TRBJ1-1	CASSPLVGNTEAFF	TGTGCTAGCAGCCCCCTAGTAGGTAACACTGAAGCTTTCTTT
TRBV4-3	-	TRBJ1-4	CASSQQGNNEKLFF	TGCGCCAGCAGCCAACAGGGTAATAATGAAAAACTGTTTTTT